The next 7 T cell receptor beta chains were all read from a single sample in a study of cytomegalovirus exposure and HLA in healthy donors. Using immunoSEQ multiplex PCR, the repertoire was profiled, and TCRdb retains in-frame clones only, with some absent. The sample lists about 360,000 clones, about nine tenths occurring once. Sequences were obtained from PBMCs. The receptors derive from a young woman in good health and CMV-seronegative.

The chain employs TRBV6-6 and TRBJ1-1; D remains ambiguous. Germline V gene sequence: CDR1 MNHNY, CDR2 SVGAGI (reference sequence). V gave up 5 bases and J gave up 7 bases, with 11 bases separating them. The CDR3 totals 12 residues. For the CDR3, the DNA is TGTGCCAGCAGTGGCCCGGGAGGTGAAGCTTTCTTT. It is translated as CASSGPGGEAFF.

The chain uses TRBV27 and TRBJ1-4; D is ambiguous. The V gene lost 6 bases and the J gene lost 7 bases, with 24 bases spanning the gap. The CDR3 length is 17 residues. From germline, CDR1 is MNHEY and CDR2 SMNVEV (reference sequence). The CDR3 region is CASSLRWGGWKIEKLFF. CDR3 nucleotide sequence: TGTGCCAGCAGCCTCAGATGGGGAGGGTGGAAGATTGAAAAACTGTTTTTT.

V gene TRBV9 combines with J gene TRBJ2-2; TRBD2 aligns across 7 bases. This CDR3 region has 14 residues. CDR1 and CDR2 from the germline V gene are SGDLS and YYNGEE. The V and J ends lost 0 bases and 5 bases, in that order; junction bases with no gene match: 1. The CDR3 protein is CASSVVSGTGELFF. DNA for the CDR3: TGTGCCAGCAGCGTAGTTAGCGGGACCGGGGAGCTGTTTTTT.

The chain links TRBV6-4 to TRBJ2-7; TRBD2 agrees at 7 bases. CDR1 and CDR2 (germline): MRHNA, SNTAGT. V was clipped by 10 bases and J by 0 bases; unmatched bases: 21. CDR3 length: 18 amino acids. The CDR3 spells CAISHKRRESLSSYEQYF. The CDR3 DNA reads TGTGCCATCTCACACAAGAGGCGGGAGTCCTTGAGCTCCTACGAGCAGTACTTC.

The chain employs TRBV5-4 and TRBJ2-7; the D gene is possibly TRBD1 (5 bases). The CDR3 covers 17 residues. The ends were cut back, 1 base at V and 4 bases at J, with 21 bases in the middle. The germline gives CDR1 SGHNT, CDR2 YYREEE (reference sequence). The CDR3 here is CASSLFPSSGIPYEQYF. For the CDR3, the DNA is TGTGCCAGCAGCTTGTTCCCCTCGTCAGGGATACCGTACGAGCAGTACTTC.

This clone occurred once. The chain couples TRBV27 to TRBJ1-1, with D maybe TRBD1 (5 bases). V lost 5 bases and J lost 1, with 17 bases in between. CDR1 is MNHEY and CDR2 is SMNVEV in the germline V gene (reference sequence). The CDR3 loop spans 16 amino acids. CDR3: CASSIFWGGENTEAFF. CDR3 DNA: TGTGCCAGCAGTATATTTTGGGGGGGGGAGAACACTGAAGCTTTCTTT.

This chain joins TRBV7-9 and TRBJ1-2; TRBD1 matches 7 bases. There are 13 residues in the CDR3. Germline assignment: CDR1 SEHNR and CDR2 FQNEAQ (reference sequence). Losses at the gene ends were 4 bases for V and 7 bases for J; bases not matched to a gene: 6. CDR3 region: CASSYLQGSGYTF. Written as DNA, the CDR3 is TGTGCCAGCAGCTACTTACAGGGGAGTGGCTACACCTTC. Supplemented by reference TRBV7-9 and TRBJ1-2, the full variable domain reads DTGVSQNPRHKITKRGQNVTFRCDPISEHNRLYWYRQTLGQGPEFLTYFQNEAQLEKSRLLSDRFSAERPKGSFSTLEIQRTEQGDSAMYLCASSYLQGSGYTFGSGTRLTVV.